Only a few counts were recorded for the clone carrying this T cell receptor beta chain. The CDR3 is made up of 16 amino acids. Germline CDR1 reads KGHSH; CDR2 reads LQKENI. The V gene end was trimmed by 2 bases and the J gene end by 0 bases; junction bases not matched to a gene: 4. The data were obtained in a study of radiotherapy plus CTLA-4 blockade in lung cancer. Repertoires were generated with immunoSEQ multiplex PCR, while TCRdb's copy carries only in-frame clones and drops some. Of 90,000 to 100,000 clones in the sample, about 70% are singletons; the top ten hold around 2.7%. V and J are TRBV18 and TRBJ2-3; 8 nucleotides agree with TRBD2. This TCR was sampled from a human donor with non-small cell lung cancer who had a partial response to radiotherapy plus ipilimumab. Some clones in this sample may be carry-over from other donors' samples. Specimen: peripheral blood, collected from a patient treated with radiotherapy plus ipilimumab. The CDR3 reads CASSPVGLGSTDTQYF. In nucleotides, the CDR3 is TGTGCCAGCTCACCAGTGGGACTAGGTAGCACAGATACGCAGTATTTT.